This TCR beta chain was observed in a study of identical twins. Findings and limits, study-wide: Models came in too low on out-of-frame TCR alpha sharing in monozygotic twins.

In the case of this clonotype: Its antigen is as yet unknown.

MiXCR, applied by TCRdb to the 5' RACE reads, yields one record per CDR3 protein. The sample records 200,000 to 300,000 distinct CDR3 sequences, 9.5% to 15% being singletons. This CDR3 has 16 amino acids. Germline V gives CDR1 SNHLY, CDR2 FYNNEI. V lost 1 base and J lost 0, with 13 bases in between. The same sample was also studied in work on yellow fever vaccine responses in identical twins.

This clonotype was obtained from a woman aged 18-35 years in good health. The rearrangement links TRBV2 to TRBJ2-7; no definite D call. Specimen: memory (CD45RO+) T cells sorted from blood. The CDR3 nucleotides read TGTGCCAGCAGTGAAGATTTAGGCAGTTCCTCCTACGAGCAGTACTTC. It encodes CASSEDLGSSSYEQYF.